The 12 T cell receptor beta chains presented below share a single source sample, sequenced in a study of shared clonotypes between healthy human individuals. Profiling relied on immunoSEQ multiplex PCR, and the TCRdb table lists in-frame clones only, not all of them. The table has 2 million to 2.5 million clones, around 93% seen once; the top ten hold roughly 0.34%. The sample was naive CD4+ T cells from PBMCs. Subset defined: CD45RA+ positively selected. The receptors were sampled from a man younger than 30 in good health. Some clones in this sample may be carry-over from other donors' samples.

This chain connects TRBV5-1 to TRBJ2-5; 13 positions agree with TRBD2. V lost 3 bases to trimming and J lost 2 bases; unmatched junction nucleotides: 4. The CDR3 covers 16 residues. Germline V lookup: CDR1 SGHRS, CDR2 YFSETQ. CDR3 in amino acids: CASSWGTSGKQETQYF. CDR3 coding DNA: TGCGCCAGCAGCTGGGGGACTAGCGGGAAACAAGAGACCCAGTACTTC.

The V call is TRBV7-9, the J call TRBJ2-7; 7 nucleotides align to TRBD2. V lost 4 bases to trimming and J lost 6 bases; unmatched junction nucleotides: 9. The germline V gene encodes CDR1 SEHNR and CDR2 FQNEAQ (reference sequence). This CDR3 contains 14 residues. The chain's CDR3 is CASSSMRGWVEQYF. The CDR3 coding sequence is TGTGCCAGCAGCTCGATGCGGGGGTGGGTCGAGCAGTACTTC. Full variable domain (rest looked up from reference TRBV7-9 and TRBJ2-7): DTGVSQNPRHKITKRGQNVTFRCDPISEHNRLYWYRQTLGQGPEFLTYFQNEAQLEKSRLLSDRFSAERPKGSFSTLEIQRTEQGDSAMYLCASSSMRGWVEQYFGPGTRLTVT.

The CDR3 loop is CASAHPGQVTQYF. The CDR3 DNA reads TGTGCCAGCGCACACCCCGGACAGGTTACGCAGTATTTT. V is TRBV6-6 and J is TRBJ2-3, with 7 bases identical to TRBD1. Unmatched junction bases numbered 10, after V lost 8 bases and J lost 8 bases. Germline CDR1 MNHNY, CDR2 SVGAGI (reference sequence). CDR3 length: 13 residues.

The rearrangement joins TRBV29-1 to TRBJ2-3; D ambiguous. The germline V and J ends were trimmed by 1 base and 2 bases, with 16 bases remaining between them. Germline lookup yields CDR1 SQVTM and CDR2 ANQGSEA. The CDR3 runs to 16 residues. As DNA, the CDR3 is TGCAGCGTTGAAGGTTCGGTCACCGCTTACACAGATACGCAGTATTTT. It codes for CSVEGSVTAYTDTQYF.

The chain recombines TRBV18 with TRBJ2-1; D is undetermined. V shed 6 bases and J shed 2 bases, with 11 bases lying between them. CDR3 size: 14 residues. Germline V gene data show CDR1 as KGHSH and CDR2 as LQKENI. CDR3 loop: CASSADSPYNEQFF. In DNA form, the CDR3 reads TGTGCCAGCTCGGCGGATTCCCCCTACAATGAGCAGTTCTTC.

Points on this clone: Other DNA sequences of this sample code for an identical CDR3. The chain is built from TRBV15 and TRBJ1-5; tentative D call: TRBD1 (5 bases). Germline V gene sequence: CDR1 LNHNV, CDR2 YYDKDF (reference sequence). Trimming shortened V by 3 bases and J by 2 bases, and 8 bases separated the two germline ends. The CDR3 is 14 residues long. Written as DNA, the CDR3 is TGTGCCACCAGCAGGGGGGGAGGCAATCAGCCCCAGCATTTT. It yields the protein CATSRGGGNQPQHF.

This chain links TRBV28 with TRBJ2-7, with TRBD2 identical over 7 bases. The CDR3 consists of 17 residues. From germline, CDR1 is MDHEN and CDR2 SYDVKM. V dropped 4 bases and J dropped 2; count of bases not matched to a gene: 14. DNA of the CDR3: TGTGCCAGCAGTTCCGTCGGGGAGGGGAACTCCCCCTACGAGCAGTACTTC. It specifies CASSSVGEGNSPYEQYF.

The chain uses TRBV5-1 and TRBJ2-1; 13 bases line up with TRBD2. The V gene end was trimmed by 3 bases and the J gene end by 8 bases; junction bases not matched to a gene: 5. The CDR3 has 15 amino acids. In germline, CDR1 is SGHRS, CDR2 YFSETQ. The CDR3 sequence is CASSSGTSGTHEQFF. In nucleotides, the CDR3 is TGCGCCAGCAGCTCCGGGACTAGCGGGACCCATGAGCAGTTCTTC. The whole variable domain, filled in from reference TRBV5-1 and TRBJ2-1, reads KAGVTQTPRYLIKTRGQQVTLSCSPISGHRSVSWYQQTPGQGLQFLFEYFSETQRNKGNFPGRFSGRQFSNSRSEMNVSTLELGDSALYLCASSSGTSGTHEQFFGPGTRLTVL.

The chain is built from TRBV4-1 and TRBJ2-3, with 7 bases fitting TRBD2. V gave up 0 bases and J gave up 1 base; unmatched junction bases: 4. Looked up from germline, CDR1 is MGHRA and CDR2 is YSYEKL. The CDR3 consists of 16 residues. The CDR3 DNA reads TGCGCCAGCAGCCAAGACCCTAGCGGACGCACAGATACGCAGTATTTT. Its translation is CASSQDPSGRTDTQYF.

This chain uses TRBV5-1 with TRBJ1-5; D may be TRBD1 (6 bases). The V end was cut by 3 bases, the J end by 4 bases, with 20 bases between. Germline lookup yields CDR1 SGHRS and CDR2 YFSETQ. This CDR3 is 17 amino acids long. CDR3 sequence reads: CASSSVSRGTPNQPQHF. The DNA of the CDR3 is TGCGCCAGCAGCTCCGTCAGCCGCGGGACACCGAATCAGCCCCAGCATTTT.

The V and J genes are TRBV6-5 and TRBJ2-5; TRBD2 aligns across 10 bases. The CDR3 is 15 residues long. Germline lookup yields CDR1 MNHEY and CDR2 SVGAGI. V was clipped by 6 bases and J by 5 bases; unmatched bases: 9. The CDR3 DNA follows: TGTGCCAGCAGGCCGCGTAGCGGGAGGTTGGAGACCCAGTACTTC. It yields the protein CASRPRSGRLETQYF.

The CDR3 is CASSFADSSREAFF. The CDR3 DNA follows: TGTGCCAGCAGCTTTGCTGACAGTTCCCGTGAAGCTTTCTTT. V is TRBV5-4 and J is TRBJ1-1; D might be TRBD1 (5 bases). Germline-derived CDR1 and CDR2 are SGHNT and YYREEE (reference sequence). CDR3 length: 14 amino acids. Trimming took 2 bases from V and 7 from J, leaving 15 bases between them.